The 27 T cell receptor beta chains below all came from one sample that was sequenced in a study of control samples from healthy donors and cancer patients. The assay was immunoSEQ multiplex PCR, and TCRdb's table has in-frame clones only and misses some. The sample records about 110,000 clones, approximately 84% being singletons. Material for sequencing was blood. These receptors were taken from a man between 18 and 35 years old in good health.

This rearrangement joins TRBV28 to TRBJ2-7; no reliable D call. The CDR3 has 14 amino acids. Germline-derived CDR1 and CDR2 are MDHEN and SYDVKM. In DNA, the CDR3 is TGTGCAACTACGCCATGGTCCCGTAACGCTAAGCAGTACTTC. It is translated as CATTPWSRNAKQYF.

The J gene is TRBJ1-2, the V gene TRBV5-1; 8 bases are shared with TRBD1. Unmatched junction bases numbered 21, after V lost 6 bases and J lost 8 bases. The germline V gene has CDR1 SGHRS and CDR2 YFSETQ. The CDR3 has 17 residues. CDR3 region: CASNLVSLGQAYEGYTF. The CDR3 bases are TGCGCCAGCAACCTTGTTTCTTTGGGACAGGCCTATGAGGGCTACACCTTC.

The V call is TRBV4-1, the J call TRBJ1-2, with 9 bases matching TRBD1. J lost 8 bases, V lost 3 bases, and 7 bases had no gene match. Germline V gives CDR1 MGHRA, CDR2 YSYEKL. The CDR3 runs to 14 residues. The CDR3: CASSHIRTGVGYTF. The CDR3 DNA is TGCGCCAGCAGCCACATAAGGACAGGGGTCGGCTACACCTTC.

The chain employs TRBV9 and TRBJ2-7, with 9 bases lining up with TRBD1. The germline V gene has CDR1 SGDLS and CDR2 YYNGEE. This CDR3 contains 18 residues. V trimming: 4 bases; J trimming: 1 base; junction bases outside the gene matches: 15. The CDR3 region is CASSSPKEGGQGSYEQYF. In DNA, the CDR3 is TGTGCCAGCAGCTCCCCAAAGGAGGGGGGACAGGGTTCCTACGAGCAGTACTTC.

Only a few counts were recorded for this clone. The chain recombines TRBV6-2 or TRBV6-3 with TRBJ2-3, with D maybe TRBD1 (5 bases). This CDR3 is 16 amino acids long. Germline CDR1 MNHEY, CDR2 SVGEGT. The germline V and J ends were trimmed by 0 bases and 3 bases, with 13 bases remaining between them. The CDR3 DNA sequence: TGTGCCAGCAGTTACTCGGTCGATCAGGGAACAGATACGCAGTATTTT. Protein sequence: CASSYSVDQGTDTQYF.

This chain connects TRBV20-1 to TRBJ1-5; D gene uncertain. The CDR3 runs to 12 residues. Germline V gives CDR1 DFQATT, CDR2 SNEGSKA (reference sequence). V gave up 3 bases and J gave up 4 bases, with 7 bases separating them. The CDR3 reads CSASPPNQPQHF. The CDR3 DNA reads as TGCAGTGCTAGTCCCCCTAATCAGCCCCAGCATTTT.

The chain combines TRBV30 with TRBJ2-3, with 9 bases matching TRBD2. Germline CDR1 is GTSNPN and CDR2 is SVGIG (reference sequence). The V gene end was trimmed by 3 bases and the J gene end by 6 bases; junction bases not matched to a gene: 10. The CDR3 consists of 15 residues. The CDR3 sequence: CAWSLAGGLLDTQYF. CDR3 bases: TGTGCCTGGAGCTTGGCGGGGGGGTTGTTGGATACGCAGTATTTT. The whole variable domain, remainder taken from reference TRBV30 and TRBJ2-3, is SQTIHQWPATLVQPVGSPLSLECTVEGTSNPNLYWYRQAAGRGLQLLFYSVGIGQISSEVPQNLSASRPQDRQFILSSKKLLLSDSGFYLCAWSLAGGLLDTQYFGPGTRLTVL.

This chain joins TRBV11-2 and TRBJ2-5; 9 bases agree with TRBD1. The V and J ends lost 5 bases and 1 base, in that order; junction bases with no gene match: 5. Germline CDR1 SGHAT, CDR2 FQNNGV. This CDR3 has 15 residues. The CDR3 loop reads CASSNPGQGQETQYF. CDR3 DNA sequence: TGTGCCAGCAGCAATCCGGGACAGGGCCAAGAGACCCAGTACTTC.

The genes are TRBV7-9 and TRBJ1-3; tentatively, D is TRBD1 (6 bases). Between the trimmed V and J ends, which lost 1 base and 3 bases, there was a span of 16 bases. Germline V CDR1 and CDR2: SEHNR, FQNEAQ (reference sequence). This CDR3 comprises 17 residues. CDR3 protein: CASSLGPDTGFGNTIYF. CDR3 nucleotides: TGTGCCAGCAGCTTAGGACCAGATACAGGGTTTGGAAACACCATATATTTT.

The rearrangement joins TRBV30 to TRBJ1-1; the match to TRBD1 covers 8 bases. The CDR3 spans 13 residues. The germline CDR1 and CDR2 sequences are GTSNPN and SVGIG (reference sequence). The V segment lost 7 bases and the J segment 5 bases; nucleotides outside the gene matches: 9. Here the CDR3 reads CASGQGLRTEAFF. CDR3 bases: TGTGCCTCCGGACAGGGACTGCGGACTGAAGCTTTCTTT.

The genes are TRBV3-1 (or the pseudogene TRBV3-2) and TRBJ1-2; tentatively, D is TRBD1 (5 bases). From germline, CDR1 is LGHDT and CDR2 YNNKEL (reference sequence). With 0 bases removed from V and 8 bases from J, the gap between germline ends came to 16 bases. This CDR3 is 15 amino acids long. The CDR3 nucleotides are TGTGCCAGCAGCCAAGATCATGCAGGGTCTGAGGGCTACACCTTC. The encoded protein is CASSQDHAGSEGYTF.

The V gene is TRBV19, the J gene TRBJ2-5, with 12 bases matching TRBD2. Germline V CDR1 and CDR2: LNHDA, SQIVND (reference sequence). V lost 4 bases, J lost 5 bases, and 8 bases stayed unmatched. This CDR3 comprises 16 residues. CDR3: CASSTGTSGWGETQYF. Written as DNA, the CDR3 is TGTGCCAGTAGTACCGGGACTAGCGGGTGGGGGGAGACCCAGTACTTC. Variable domain in full (rest from reference TRBV19 and TRBJ2-5): DGGITQSPKYLFRKEGQNVTLSCEQNLNHDAMYWYRQDPGQGLRLIYYSQIVNDFQKGDIAEGYSVSREKKESFPLTVTSAQKNPTAFYLCASSTGTSGWGETQYFGPGTRLLVL.

V gene TRBV6-6 combines with J gene TRBJ1-5, with 7 bases fitting TRBD1. The V segment lost 5 bases and the J segment 3 bases; nucleotides outside the gene matches: 4. The CDR3 runs 14 residues. Germline V lookup: CDR1 MNHNY, CDR2 SVGAGI (reference sequence). CDR3 DNA: TGTGCCAGCAGTCCGGGACAGCTCAATCAGCCCCAGCATTTT. Amino acids: CASSPGQLNQPQHF.

The J gene is TRBJ2-3, the V gene TRBV7-8, with a weak D call TRBD1 (6 bases). CDR3 length: 16 residues. Germline-derived CDR1 and CDR2 are SGHVS and FQNEAQ. V was pared by 3 bases and J by 2 bases, with 15 bases between. CDR3 bases: TGTGCCAGCAGCTTGCGGACAGCTCTCCTCACAGATACGCAGTATTTT. Protein product: CASSLRTALLTDTQYF.

A word on this clone: The sample contains more than one DNA sequence encoding this CDR3. The chain carries TRBV7-9 and TRBJ1-6; maybe TRBD1 (5 bases). Germline-derived CDR1 and CDR2 are SEHNR and FQNEAQ (reference sequence). V lost 2 bases and J lost 4, with 6 bases in between. The CDR3 is 14 amino acids. For the CDR3, the DNA is TGTGCCAGCAGCTTATCAGGGTATAATTCACCCCTCCACTTT. Translating it yields CASSLSGYNSPLHF.

The chain links TRBV15 to TRBJ1-3; D is ambiguous. The V end was cut by 0 bases, the J end by 1 base, with 7 bases between. Germline CDR1 reads LNHNV; CDR2 reads YYDKDF (reference sequence). This CDR3 spans 15 amino acids. CDR3 in amino acids: CATSRDSSSGNTIYF. In DNA, the CDR3 is TGTGCCACCAGCAGAGATTCTTCTTCTGGAAACACCATATATTTT.

With respect to this clone: The same CDR3 arises from other DNA sequences in this sample as well. The chain couples TRBV18 to TRBJ2-2; D gene unclear. V gave up 2 bases and J gave up 3 bases, with 10 bases separating them. The CDR3 length is 15 residues. Germline lookup yields CDR1 KGHSH and CDR2 LQKENI. The CDR3 is CASSPIGRDTGELFF. CDR3 nucleotide sequence: TGTGCCAGCTCACCAATCGGCCGGGACACCGGGGAGCTGTTTTTT.

The chain joins TRBV10-3 to TRBJ1-1; D might be TRBD1 (6 bases). The germline gives CDR1 ENHRY, CDR2 SYGVKD. The CDR3 totals 14 residues. Trimming removed 5 bases from V and 4 bases from J, with 14 bases in between. The CDR3 DNA reads TGTGCCATCAGTTACAGGGAAGTGAGCACTGAAGCTTTCTTT. It specifies CAISYREVSTEAFF.

Here the CDR3 DNA reads TGTGCCAGCACCATAGGGGGGAACACCGGGGAGCTGTTTTTT. It yields the protein CASTIGGNTGELFF. J is TRBJ2-2 and V is TRBV6-5, with a tentative D call TRBD1 (6 bases). The ends were cut back, 7 bases at V and 1 base at J, with 10 bases in the middle. The CDR3 has 14 amino acids. Germline V gene lookup returns CDR1 MNHEY and CDR2 SVGAGI.

V gene TRBV2 combines with J gene TRBJ2-5, with 9 bases matching TRBD2. CDR3 size: 18 residues. The junction had 13 bases not matched to a gene; V was cut back by 0 bases and J by 5 bases. CDR1 and CDR2 from the germline V gene are SNHLY and FYNNEI. CDR3 loop: CASSEALVAGASGETQYF. The CDR3 DNA sequence: TGTGCCAGCAGTGAAGCTTTGGTAGCGGGGGCGTCAGGGGAGACCCAGTACTTC.

The genes are TRBV6-5 and TRBJ1-1; 7 bases map to TRBD1. CDR3 length: 15 residues. Germline V gene data show CDR1 as MNHEY and CDR2 as SVGAGI. The junction had 9 bases not matched to a gene; V was cut back by 7 bases and J by 1 base. CDR3 DNA sequence: TGTGCCAGCAATAAGCTACAGGGGACGAACACTGAAGCTTTCTTT. It is translated as CASNKLQGTNTEAFF.

The V gene is TRBV6-5, the J gene TRBJ1-1, with D tentatively TRBD1 (6 bases). The V gene lost 2 bases and the J gene lost 0 bases, with 10 bases spanning the gap. The CDR3 is made up of 15 amino acids. CDR1 and CDR2 (germline): MNHEY, SVGAGI. The CDR3 is CASSYLGGMNTEAFF. Here the CDR3 DNA reads TGTGCCAGCAGTTACCTAGGGGGAATGAACACTGAAGCTTTCTTT.

V usage is TRBV6-6 and J usage is TRBJ1-1, with D tentatively TRBD1 (6 bases). The CDR3 has 14 amino acids. V lost 6 bases and J lost 7, with 18 bases in between. Germline assignment: CDR1 MNHNY and CDR2 SVGAGI (reference sequence). The CDR3 DNA reads TGTGCCAGCAGAAACCACAGGGACTCGGGTGAAGCTTTCTTT. It encodes CASRNHRDSGEAFF.

The gene calls are TRBV5-1 and TRBJ1-2; D is undetermined. This CDR3 region has 15 residues. Trimming cost V 0 bases and J 1 base, with 10 bases left between them. The germline V gene has CDR1 SGHRS and CDR2 YFSETQ. The CDR3 spells CASSLGGIGNYGYTF. CDR3 coding DNA: TGCGCCAGCAGCTTGGGGGGAATCGGTAACTATGGCTACACCTTC.

The V and J genes are TRBV18 and TRBJ1-4; D uncertain. The germline V gene encodes CDR1 KGHSH and CDR2 LQKENI. V lost 3 bases and J 3 bases, leaving 11 bases between the germline ends. There are 15 residues in the CDR3. The CDR3 DNA follows: TGTGCCAGCTCACCTCAGAACTCGGCTAATGAAAAACTGTTTTTT. Encoded protein: CASSPQNSANEKLFF.

V and J are TRBV9 and TRBJ2-1; 13 positions agree with TRBD2. V shed 2 bases, J shed 2 bases, and the junction held 1 base outside the gene matches. There are 16 residues in the CDR3. CDR1 and CDR2 from the germline V gene are SGDLS and YYNGEE. CDR3 amino acids: CASSVGTSGTYNEQFF. The DNA of the CDR3 is TGTGCCAGCAGCGTTGGGACTAGCGGGACCTACAATGAGCAGTTCTTC.

The chain carries TRBV12-5 and TRBJ2-5, with 8 bases matching TRBD1. The CDR3 extends over 15 amino acids. Per the germline V gene, CDR1 is LGHNT and CDR2 is FRNRAP. Trimming removed 9 bases from V and 5 bases from J; junction bases left unmatched: 14. CDR3 sequence (DNA): TGTGCTAGCCTCGTCGCAGGGGGCGGTGGTGAGACCCAGTACTTC. It is translated as CASLVAGGGGETQYF.